This TCR beta chain was sequenced during a study of blood T cell repertoires in COVID-19 (dated by TCRdb to 2019 to 2021). As for the study more broadly: Collaborator samples came from the United States, Italy and Spain and covered acute and convalescent phases of COVID-19. The material from the prospective study consisted of cDNA or gDNA derived from T cells, B-cell-depleted T cells, or PBMCs. Subjects who had been exposed to COVID-19, were actively infected with it, or had recovered from it provided the deeply sampled blood TCRbeta repertoires that made up the dataset. The repertoires were released in a freely available public database meant as a resource for research on the immune response to SARS-CoV-2. Where available, HLA class I and class II types were taken from metadata supplied by the sample provider and were not determined by assay-based typing. Samples came from the ongoing ImmuneRACE study (first 160 participants) plus 1,254 subjects from 6 global collaborators. A de-identified subject ID, COVID-19 status, age in years and sex were almost always included in the sample metadata. Study-wide conclusions, independent of this receptor: The amount of clinical and demographic metadata varied by source and participant and was provided uncurated.

The immunoSEQ Assay, a bias-controlled multiplex PCR, was used to amplify TCRbeta CDR3 regions from genomic DNA. The original pipeline was this. Nucleated cell counts per sample were estimated from amplification of reference gene primers within the assay. Sequence reads were collapsed and filtered to measure the absolute abundance of every unique TCRbeta CDR3 rearrangement. Productive Simpson clonality was computed per sample as the square root of Simpson's diversity index over productive rearrangements. The table was pulled from immuneACCESS by TCRdb, which kept in-frame rearrangements only. Such tables lose some clones; where checked, under half of the loss comes from unresolved V genes, and the rest has no known cause. V and J calls plus clone size are reproduced from that table; the DNA served to infer D and trimming. The sample data list more than 95,000 clones, and over 70% of these were observed just once. Clones ranked in the top ten supply roughly 15% of the sample.

The collaborating institutions used their own protocols to collect whole blood in K2EDTA tubes. For TCRbeta analysis, collaborators shipped samples in one of three forms: frozen whole blood, isolated PBMCs, or DNA extracted from either of those sample types. With respect to this clone: What antigen it recognizes has not been identified. No qualities accompany the bases; no much larger clone lies one base away.

V has 4 bases trimmed and J has 7 bases trimmed; junction bases matching no gene number 7. Spanning cysteine to phenylalanine, the CDR3 consists of 16 amino acids. Only the CDR3 region is kept as DNA, spanning 48 bases read in frame from base 1. From a lookup of the germline V gene, CDR1 and CDR2 are MGHRA and YSYEKL. What was sequenced was peripheral blood. This TCR was sampled from a man in his forties or fifties with acute or convalescent COVID-19. The chain uses TRBV4-1 and TRBJ2-7; 16 nucleotides in the junction match TRBD2. The nucleotide sequence reads TGCGCCAGCAGCCGCTCACCGGGACTAGCGGGAGGGGAGCAGTACTTC. This translates into CASSRSPGLAGGEQYF.